This T cell receptor (beta chain) is from a study of blood T cells in healthy people across ages. Overall study findings and caveats: Diversity was higher, and naive CD4+ cells more numerous, in long-lived donors than in aged donors.

This clonotype was seen more than once but under ten times. Its specificity is not known. The study drew donors from healthy Caucasian individuals in Russia aged roughly 6 to 90. Staff drew 9 to 10 milliliters of peripheral blood from each donor. RNA extraction gave at least 5.5 micrograms of total RNA per sample. Through a sample-barcoded 5' primer and a J-beta primer mix, a second PCR was run for roughly 7 to 11 cycles. Each CDR3 protein is one row after TCRdb ran MiXCR on the 5' RACE reads. This sample has fewer than 1,000,000 distinct CDR3 sequences, with under 55% found just once. The sample taken for sequencing was blood. The receptor comes from a man aged 60 to 75 in good health.

CDR3 residues: CASSAIRGLEAFF. The CDR3 DNA follows: TGTGCCAGCAGCGCAATCAGGGGGCTTGAAGCTTTCTTT. The V and J genes are TRBV11-3 and TRBJ1-1, with 8 nucleotides matching TRBD1. CDR1 SGHNT and CDR2 YENEEA come from the germline V gene. The V gene end was trimmed by 5 bases and the J gene end by 7 bases; junction bases not matched to a gene: 6. This CDR3 spans 13 amino acids.